This T cell receptor beta chain was identified in a study of cytomegalovirus exposure and HLA in healthy donors listed by TCRdb under 2017. Looking at the study overall: According to an earlier analysis of 587 of the donors, some 180 million T cells yielded some 110 million unique TCR beta sequences and approximately 300 Gb of sequence data. Approximately 310 gigabases of sequencing data and tens of millions of unique TCR sequences were included in an early release covering about 700 HLA-typed donors. Of the approximately 400 genotyped donors, 65% to 90% were placed in the genetic ancestry cluster associated with self-reported Caucasian donors. The study aimed to test whether signatures of past pathogen exposure could be identified by cataloging public T cell receptors. The T cell repertoires of 666 subjects were profiled by immunosequencing and related to cytomegalovirus serostatus. Along with the approximately 600-subject first cohort, a separate validation cohort of over a hundred different subjects was used. To predict cytomegalovirus infection status, the study brought together high-throughput TCR immunosequencing, statistical association of individual TCRs with disease status, and machine learning. In a later analysis, previously published TCR beta repertoires from fewer than 750 donors were re-analyzed and high-resolution HLA genotyping was added so that TCR occurrence patterns could be studied. In the later analysis, no new phenotypic data were used to find candidate immune exposures; instead, reliance was placed on TCR beta sequences and their occurrence across donors. An earlier analysis of roughly 600 of the donors used high-throughput TCR beta sequencing to judge whether each TCR beta V gene segment behaved as functional or pseudogenic. Alongside the repertoire data, information on donor age, sex, ethnicity and CMV serostatus was compiled. A later genetic analysis took genome-wide SNP genotypes for about 55% of the 666 donors and used that subset as a discovery cohort. Every discovery cohort repertoire had been produced on one sequencing platform. HLA typing covered class I and class II loci at four-digit resolution. The number of typed donors differed by locus: roughly 629-630 for A, B, C, DRB1 and DQB1; 500 to 550 for DQA1; roughly 600 for DPA1; and about 470 for DPB1. Roughly five DR-DQ haplotypes were treated as single units for association and clustering because of strong linkage in the cohort. On average, 235,054 unique TCR beta nucleotide sequences were sequenced per donor among some 430 genotyped donors of the cohort, with roughly 18% of those sequences being non-productive. What the study reported, not specific to this receptor: When HLA alleles, especially DR and DQ, strongly co-occurred, TCR associations were difficult to assign to individual alleles. A few of the identified cytomegalovirus-associated TCR beta chains were confirmed in vitro to be specific for cytomegalovirus antigens. While some public TCRs were present in many individuals, most TCR sequences turned up only very rarely across donors. A later analysis associated 16,951 TCR beta sequences with specific HLA alleles at a false discovery rate of 0.05. In a later analysis, HLA-associated TCR beta chains showed more clonal expansion and lower generation probabilities than non-associated chains that were equally common. A group of highly shared sequence variants was considered likely to be a technical artifact of the sequencing pipeline. The cohort was sequenced for TCR beta chains only, and without alpha or paired-chain data the features that could be detected were limited. According to a later analysis, parvovirus B19, influenza, CMV and Epstein-Barr virus appeared linked to several top co-occurrence clusters. A later analysis found that most CMV-associated TCR beta chains appeared HLA-restricted, with HLA associations seemingly driven largely by CMV exposure. The authors suggested that the approach could potentially be extended to other disease states and immunological phenotypes. The classifier was reported to diagnose cytomegalovirus status with high specificity and sensitivity in both the original cohort and the validation cohort. In a later analysis, TCR association rates were found to vary across HLA loci, with the most associated TCRs seen for DRB1 alleles and the fewest for HLA-C alleles. A later genetic analysis reported fewer N-insertions in productive TCRs among donors in an Asian-associated ancestry cluster than the approximately 670-donor mean. The earlier analysis of about 600 of the donors excluded some 15 rarely observed V segments, including chromosome 9 orphons, because counts were too low. Sequencing depth was assumed to be roughly uniform across donors in the presence/absence analyses, though that assumption may not hold. In a later genetic analysis, a missense DCLRE1C variant was associated with V-gene and J-gene trimming of TCR beta chains, and the association was replicated in an independent cohort. The only immune exposure information available for the cohort was CMV serostatus. Correlated functional status among segregating V segments might be attributable to linkage disequilibrium, but an unknown experimental factor could not be ruled out. Because some donors lacked HLA typing at each locus, the association tests relied only on the typed subset. A further reported finding was that TCR beta sequences accurately predicted the HLA-A and HLA-B alleles for most subjects in the first cohort. Broadly in line with IMGT annotations, most TCR beta V segments showed up in productive rearrangements about 90% or about 30% of the time in an earlier analysis of several hundred of the donors. In the study, around 160 TCR beta chains were listed as associated with cytomegalovirus.

Libraries were built with the immunoSEQ multiplex PCR assay. A mixture of 60 forward primers for TCR Vbeta segments and 13 reverse primers for TCR Jbeta segments was used in the multiplex PCR. The CDR3 region of rearranged TCR beta genes was amplified from genomic DNA by a multiplex PCR assay. Amplified TCR beta libraries were sequenced as 87-base-pair reads on the Illumina HiSeq System. The published analysis was carried out like this. In a later analysis, approximately 74 million unique TCR beta chains were counted across the approximately 670 repertoires, and roughly 9.9 million of these chains were shared by at least two donors. Raw reads were error-corrected and collapsed into unique sequences by a nearest-neighbor algorithm in which closely related sequences were merged to remove PCR and sequencing errors. V, D and J gene segments were assigned by aligning CDR3 sequences to IMGT reference sequences. For a sequence to be retained, at least a six-nucleotide match to both a V gene segment and a J gene segment was required. A rearrangement counted as productive if the CDR3 had no stop codons and remained in frame with V and J, and every other rearrangement counted as non-productive. CDR3 was defined by IMGT convention, running from the second conserved V-encoded cysteine to the conserved J-encoded phenylalanine. The earlier analysis of 500 to 750 of the donors excluded any sequence lacking an unambiguous match to a single V gene segment. In an earlier analysis of roughly 500 of the donors, V segments were called functional above 56.7% productive rearrangements and were called segregating when the between-donor standard deviation exceeded 5%. To diagnose cytomegalovirus status from the catalog of TCR beta chain sequences, a statistical classification framework was built. In a later analysis, V and J genes were assigned by comparing TCR nucleotide sequences against IMGT/GENE-DB human TR gene sequences. Using the TCRdist pipeline, a later analysis assigned CDR3 sequences along with most-parsimonious VDJ recombination scenarios. In a later analysis, each TCR beta chain was defined by its CDR3 amino acid sequence together with its V-gene family, and reads lacking a unique V-gene family were excluded. In a later analysis, some 600 highly shared, low-generation-probability nucleotide sequences were removed to address suspected cross-contamination and a sequencing artifact. A later analysis calculated a clonal expansion index for each public chain from normalized within-repertoire ranks of inferred template counts. A later analysis computed generation probabilities with a VDJ recombination model fitted to out-of-frame rearrangements, and checked the results against IGoR. In a later analysis, TCR-TCR, TCR-HLA and TCR-CMV co-occurrence was scored with hypergeometric tests, and a repertoire-size bias correction was applied to TCR pairs. False discovery rates were estimated in a later analysis by permuting HLA or CMV assignments 20 times. In a later analysis, co-occurring TCRs were grouped using DBSCAN, and TCRdist sequence similarity was added for clustering within HLA-allele-positive subsets. Co-occurrence clustering excluded repertoires with fewer than 30,000 or more than 120,000 public chains, plus five with anomalous nucleotide sharing. The table comes from immuneACCESS by way of TCRdb, which keeps in-frame sequences with V and J called. Part of the clones is missing from these tables; in studies checked, under half for an unresolved V gene and the rest for unknown reasons. The V and J calls and clone size are taken from that table; D and trimming were inferred from the DNA. For this sample the table gives under 150,000 clones, of which more than 80% were detected only once. The leading ten clones occupy 3.3% of the sample.

The cohort was made up of several hundred healthy bone marrow donors. At the time of sampling, every cohort member was nominally healthy, though immune exposures that went unrecorded were likely present. The donor was CMV seronegative and belonged to the group of 352 seronegative cohort members. Each donor provided a peripheral blood sample, and peripheral blood mononuclear cells were used for TCR beta sequencing. The Qiagen DNeasy Blood Extraction Kit was used to extract genomic DNA from the blood cell samples. To note about this clone: Its recognized antigen is unknown. No base quality information exists; no much larger clone differs at one position.

The receptor's source is a male donor in good health and CMV-seronegative. Input material: PBMCs.

The CDR3 protein sequence reads: CASSLLGGRGDTQYF. The DNA reads TGTGCCAGCAGTTTATTGGGGGGGCGGGGAGATACGCAGTATTTT. The rearrangement joined TRBV28 to TRBJ2-3; TRBD2 is perhaps the D gene, given 7 matching bases. The junction shows trimming of 1 base on V and 5 bases on J, plus 13 bases between the germline ends. Looking up the germline V gene yields CDR1 MDHEN and CDR2 SYDVKM. The CDR3, cysteine through phenylalanine, is 15 amino acids long. Only CDR3 DNA is held: 45 bases, read in frame from base 1. The variable domain in full, with residues beyond the CDR3 obtained from the reference TRBV28 and TRBJ2-3 genes, is DVKVTQSSRYLVKRTGEKVFLECVQDMDHENMFWYRQDPGLGLRLIYFSYDVKMKEKGDIPEGYSVSREKKERFSLILESASTNQTSMYLCASSLLGGRGDTQYFGPGTRLTVL.